The source of this T cell receptor (beta chain) is a study of T-cell memory formation after mild COVID-19 (dated by TCRdb to the early 2020s). Background for the entire study: TCR sequence clusters from the two donors were found to be largely donor specific. In a couple of donors, T-cell clones that expanded and contracted after mild COVID-19 were followed by sequencing TCRalpha and TCRbeta repertoires longitudinally. Two young, previously healthy adult volunteers, one female and one male, were included in the cohort.

PBMCs were isolated by Ficoll-Paque density gradient centrifugation. There are 16 amino acids in the CDR3, from cysteine to phenylalanine inclusive. The sequence is cut down to CDR3 DNA, 48 bases in frame from base 1. In the germline V gene, CDR1 corresponds to MGHDK and CDR2 to SYGVNS. For this chain, trimming is 4 bases at the V end and 5 bases at the J end, and the number of junction bases without a gene match is 12. Broad study findings and their caveats: Some responding clones were found in pre-infection memory, which suggests that pre-existing cross-reactive memory T cells took part in the SARS-CoV-2 response. The study covered only a couple of mild cases, and larger cohorts including severe cases with pre-infection samples were considered necessary. Contracting CD4+ clones appeared mostly in the CM and EM memory subsets, whereas CD8+ clones were enriched in EMRA. Clones contracting from day 15 to 85 had balanced CD4/CD8 phenotypes, while a second wave expanding from day 15 to 37 was biased towards CD4+. SARS-CoV-2 specificity was not confirmed for the second-wave clones peaking on day 37.

The instrument given in TCRdb is Illumina NovaSeq 6000. cDNA libraries for TCRalpha and TCRbeta were prepared by 5'RACE using constant-segment primers, with sample barcodes and unique molecular identifiers added. Trizol reagent was used to extract RNA from every sample. The libraries were amplified in two PCR steps, and the second step added a second sample barcode and Illumina TruSeq adapters. Sequencing of libraries was performed on an Illumina NovaSeq with 2 x 150 bp paired-end reads. The paper's data handling went like this. With migec v1.2.7, reads were demultiplexed and then collapsed into UMI-guided consensus sequences. With mixcr v2.1.11, UMI consensuses were aligned to TRA and TRB V and J templates and assembled into clonotypes. A clonotype was counted as expanded or contracted only when both edgeR and NoisET called the clonotype significant, with the noise models trained on biological replicates. edgeR calls used a false discovery rate-adjusted p below 0.01 and a log2 fold-change threshold of 1. As an exploratory analysis of dynamics, PCA with hierarchical clustering was applied to max-normalized trajectories of the 1000 most abundant clonotypes. Each responding clone was given a CD4 or CD8 phenotype based on the CD4+ and CD8+ repertoires, which had been sequenced separately. Starting from the raw public reads, TCRdb applied fastp trimming at Q25, assembled clones with MiXCR and retained in-frame beta chains. Each CDR3 protein gets just one entry, which takes the most common genes and DNA from the rows behind it. The V and J calls come from TCRdb's annotation, not from the publication. The sample yields 450,000 or so distinct CDR3 sequences; approximately 25% were counted once. Around 13% of the sample comes from the top ten.

Note on this clonotype: Its antigen remains unidentified. No base qualities exist here, and no much larger clone lies one base off it.

Sequenced material: PBMCs or a T cell subset sorted from them (not recorded which). The chain was built from TRBV25-1 and TRBJ2-7; 9 of the junction bases match TRBD1. The TCR comes from an adult woman who had mild COVID-19 (a few samples of this study predate the infection). The sample titles of this study are shuffled in the database, so cell type and time point are left out; the donor was told from shared clones. The DNA sequence reads TGTGCCAGCAGTGCCACGGACAGGGGAAGATTGAACGAGCAGTACTTC. It encodes CASSATDRGRLNEQYF.